What follows are 32 T cell receptor beta chains derived from one specimen sequenced in a study of cytomegalovirus exposure and HLA in healthy donors. The PCR employed 60 Vbeta primers together with 13 Jbeta primers. The method was immunoSEQ multiplex PCR; TCRdb's version includes in-frame clones alone and lacks a portion of them. Seen here are 150,000 to 200,000 clones, more than 80% observed once, and the top ten hold approximately 2.9%. Sequences were obtained from PBMCs. The source of these receptors is a woman between 45 and 60 years old in good health and CMV-seropositive.

A remark on this clone: The sample holds other DNA sequences that translate to the same CDR3. The rearrangement links TRBV5-1 to TRBJ2-5, with 10 nucleotides matching TRBD2. The CDR3 runs to 16 residues. The germline V gene encodes CDR1 SGHRS and CDR2 YFSETQ. V lost 0 bases, J lost 1 base, and 3 bases stayed unmatched. CDR3 sequence reads: CASSLALAGGQETQYF. The CDR3 DNA is TGCGCCAGCAGCTTGGCGTTAGCGGGGGGCCAAGAGACCCAGTACTTC.

About this clone: One junction end disagrees with the germline gene, perhaps due to a read error. The gene calls are TRBV7-9 and TRBJ1-3; maybe TRBD1 (5 bases). The CDR3 is 16 residues long. Germline V gene sequence: CDR1 SEHNR, CDR2 FQNEAQ (reference sequence). The CDR3 spells CSSSLLGAYSGNTIYF. The DNA of the CDR3 is TGTTCCAGCAGCTTATTAGGGGCCTACTCTGGAAACACCATATATTTT.

This rearrangement joins TRBV5-1 to TRBJ2-7, with D maybe TRBD1 (6 bases). Germline CDR1 reads SGHRS; CDR2 reads YFSETQ. Trimming removed 0 bases from V and 5 bases from J, with 12 bases in between. CDR3 length equals 14 residues. The CDR3 spells CASSLGYEGDEQYF. CDR3 nucleotides: TGCGCCAGCAGCTTGGGATACGAGGGGGACGAGCAGTACTTC.

The rearrangement uses TRBV9 and TRBJ2-7; 9 nucleotides agree with TRBD1. V lost 4 bases to trimming and J lost 7 bases; unmatched junction nucleotides: 9. The germline V gene encodes CDR1 SGDLS and CDR2 YYNGEE. This CDR3 has 14 amino acids. The CDR3 spells CASSSGTGWREQYF. Written as DNA, the CDR3 is TGTGCCAGCAGCTCGGGGACAGGGTGGAGAGAGCAGTACTTC. Complete variable domain (other parts from reference TRBV9 and TRBJ2-7): DSGVTQTPKHLITATGQRVTLRCSPRSGDLSVYWYQQSLDQGLQFLIQYYNGEERAKGNILERFSAQQFPDLHSELNLSSLELGDSALYFCASSSGTGWREQYFGPGTRLTVT.

In DNA, the CDR3 is TGTGCTAGTGGTTTGGACTCCAATTCACCCCTCCACTTT. This translates into CASGLDSNSPLHF. The gene calls are TRBV12-5 and TRBJ1-6; D is unclear. The germline V and J ends were trimmed by 1 base and 7 bases, with 5 bases remaining between them. The germline V gene encodes CDR1 LGHNT and CDR2 FRNRAP. The length of the CDR3 is 13 residues.

The V and J genes are TRBV5-4 and TRBJ2-2; TRBD1 matches 8 bases. Per the germline V gene, CDR1 is SGHNT and CDR2 is YYREEE (reference sequence). The V and J ends lost 5 bases and 0 bases, in that order; junction bases with no gene match: 3. The CDR3 runs to 15 residues. CDR3 residues: CASRLTGANTGELFF. CDR3 in DNA: TGTGCCAGCAGGTTGACAGGGGCGAACACCGGGGAGCTGTTTTTT.

The chain employs TRBV4-2 and TRBJ1-6; 7 bases agree with TRBD1. V shed 2 bases, J shed 9 bases, and the junction held 7 bases outside the gene matches. Germline CDR1 reads LGHNA; CDR2 reads YNFKEQ. This CDR3 is built from 15 residues. The CDR3 coding sequence is TGTGCCAGCAGCCAAACCAGGGGGACTTCTTCACCCCTCCACTTT. It yields the protein CASSQTRGTSSPLHF.

The chain links TRBV10-2 to TRBJ1-5, with D possibly being TRBD1 (6 bases). The CDR3 is 15 residues long. V was trimmed by 6 bases and J by 1 base, leaving 13 bases between them. Germline-derived CDR1 and CDR2 are WSHSY and SAAADI. The CDR3 is CASSIGGGSNQPQHF. The DNA of the CDR3 is TGCGCCAGCAGCATAGGGGGTGGGAGCAATCAGCCCCAGCATTTT.

The chain uses TRBV4-2 and TRBJ2-7; TRBD1 aligns across 8 bases. This CDR3 comprises 15 residues. The ends lost 0 bases at V and 4 bases at J; junction bases unmatched: 5. Germline CDR1 and CDR2: LGHNA and YNFKEQ. CDR3 in DNA: TGTGCCAGCAGCCAAGATCGTTGGACAGGGTACGAGCAGTACTTC. Its translation: CASSQDRWTGYEQYF.

This clone has only one observation. The chain joins TRBV5-8 to TRBJ1-5, with 7 bases fitting TRBD1. V lost 3 bases, J lost 0 bases, and 9 bases stayed unmatched. From germline, CDR1 is SGHTS and CDR2 YDEGEE. This CDR3 region has 17 residues. The CDR3 DNA follows: TGTGCCAGCAGCTCGAGTTCGTGGACAGGTAGCAATCAGCCCCAGCATTTT. The encoded protein is CASSSSSWTGSNQPQHF.

This chain joins TRBV29-1 and TRBJ2-2; possibly TRBD1 for D (5 bases). Germline V gene sequence: CDR1 SQVTM, CDR2 ANQGSEA. The CDR3 spans 12 residues. V gave up 4 bases and J gave up 5 bases, with 8 bases separating them. This CDR3 reads CSVVAGTGELFF. The CDR3 nucleotides are TGCAGCGTTGTGGCAGGGACCGGGGAGCTGTTTTTT.

This chain joins TRBV18 and TRBJ1-2; 9 bases match TRBD1. CDR1 is KGHSH and CDR2 is LQKENI in the germline V gene. CDR3 length: 15 amino acids. The junction had 8 bases not matched to a gene; V was cut back by 4 bases and J by 5 bases. The CDR3 DNA sequence: TGTGCCAGCTCACGGACAGGGGCCGCGGGGTATGGCTACACCTTC. This encodes CASSRTGAAGYGYTF.

This chain joins TRBV11-2 and TRBJ2-7; a possible D gene is TRBD2 (5 bases). The germline V and J ends were trimmed by 2 bases and 5 bases, with 7 bases remaining between them. The germline CDR1 and CDR2 sequences are SGHAT and FQNNGV. CDR3 length equals 12 residues. In nucleotides, the CDR3 is TGTGCCAGCAGCTTAATCGGGGACGAGCAGTACTTC. Translated: CASSLIGDEQYF.

This chain uses TRBV18 with TRBJ2-1, with D perhaps matching TRBD2 (6 bases). Germline CDR1 is KGHSH and CDR2 is LQKENI. The ends were cut back, 5 bases at V and 3 bases at J, with 8 bases in the middle. The CDR3 runs 13 residues. The CDR3 nucleotides are TGTGCCAGCTCAACGGGACTCTACAATGAGCAGTTCTTC. It codes for CASSTGLYNEQFF.

This clone was detected once. The chain links TRBV2 to TRBJ2-3; D gene uncertain. The CDR3 has 15 amino acids. Germline V gene sequence: CDR1 SNHLY, CDR2 FYNNEI. V was clipped by 3 bases and J by 0 bases, with 10 bases between them. For the CDR3, the DNA is TGTGCCAGCAGTGAGGAGCCTGCCAGCACAGATACGCAGTATTTT. It specifies CASSEEPASTDTQYF.

V usage is TRBV19 and J usage is TRBJ1-5; 10 nucleotides align to TRBD1. The CDR3 contains 16 residues. With V trimmed by 4 bases and J by 4 bases, 7 bases remained unmatched. Per germline, CDR1 LNHDA and CDR2 SQIVND (reference sequence). CDR3 DNA sequence: TGTGCCAGTAGTAACCGGGACAGGGGTTTTAATCAGCCCCAGCATTTT. Translating it yields CASSNRDRGFNQPQHF.

The genes are TRBV7-6 and TRBJ2-3, with a tentative D call TRBD2 (5 bases). The germline CDR1 and CDR2 sequences are SGHVS and FNYEAQ. The CDR3 contains 15 residues. V lost 3 bases, J lost 3 bases, and 13 bases lay in between. The CDR3 loop reads CASSFGEGVTDTQYF. The CDR3, as DNA: TGTGCCAGCAGCTTTGGCGAGGGAGTGACAGATACGCAGTATTTT.

The V gene is TRBV21-1, the J gene TRBJ1-2; the D call TRBD1 from the table was never checked on the DNA. TRBV21-1 is a pseudogene segment. CDR3 size: 15 residues. CDR3 residues: CASSKSGQELYGYTF. In DNA form, the CDR3 reads TGTGCCAGCAGCAAATCGGGACAGGAATTATATGGCTACACCTTC.

This clone has more than one count but fewer than ten. The rearrangement uses TRBV5-6 and TRBJ1-1; 9 bases are a match to TRBD1. J was trimmed by 3 bases and V by 3 bases; bases with no gene match: 6. The germline gives CDR1 SGHDT, CDR2 YYEEEE. The CDR3 has 15 amino acids. The CDR3 is CASSYWDRAYTEAFF. DNA for the CDR3: TGTGCCAGCAGCTACTGGGACAGGGCTTACACTGAAGCTTTCTTT.

This clone was recorded only once. The rearrangement links TRBV4-1 to TRBJ2-7; the D is unclear. The germline CDR1 and CDR2 sequences are MGHRA and YSYEKL. Trimming left V 2 bases short and J 0 bases short, with 8 bases between. CDR3 length equals 14 residues. The chain's CDR3 is CASSQQQLSYEQYF. The CDR3 nucleotides read TGCGCCAGCAGCCAACAACAGCTCTCCTACGAGCAGTACTTC.

The V gene is TRBV6-5, the J gene TRBJ1-6; perhaps TRBD1 as D (5 bases). V lost 2 bases and J lost 9, with 14 bases in between. The germline gives CDR1 MNHEY, CDR2 SVGAGI. The CDR3 contains 15 residues. The chain's CDR3 is CASSYDAGGGSPLHF. CDR3 sequence (DNA): TGTGCCAGCAGTTACGACGCGGGCGGGGGTTCACCCCTCCACTTT.

The chain carries TRBV7-2 and TRBJ1-2; TRBD1 is a possible D gene (6 bases). V lost 10 bases and J 4 bases, leaving 19 bases between the germline ends. The germline V gene has CDR1 SGHTA and CDR2 FQGNSA. The CDR3 sequence is 14 residues long. For the CDR3, the DNA is TGTGCCATCAACAGGGCGGGCGTGAGCTATGGCTACACCTTC. Its translation: CAINRAGVSYGYTF.

The chain recombines TRBV9 with TRBJ1-1; 8 bases are shared with TRBD1. Germline V gives CDR1 SGDLS, CDR2 YYNGEE. CDR3 length: 17 amino acids. Trimming cost V 3 bases and J 4 bases; bases outside gene matches: 14. The CDR3 loop reads CASSAALDRDFGTEAFF. In DNA, the CDR3 is TGTGCCAGCAGCGCAGCATTGGACAGGGACTTTGGCACTGAAGCTTTCTTT. Combining the CDR3 with reference TRBV9 and TRBJ1-1 gives the whole variable domain DSGVTQTPKHLITATGQRVTLRCSPRSGDLSVYWYQQSLDQGLQFLIQYYNGEERAKGNILERFSAQQFPDLHSELNLSSLELGDSALYFCASSAALDRDFGTEAFFGQGTRLTVV.

The rearrangement links TRBV9 to TRBJ2-1, with TRBD2 matching over 9 bases. The trim removed 0 bases at V and 4 bases at J, leaving 5 bases unmatched. The CDR3 is 16 residues long. Germline CDR1 is SGDLS and CDR2 is YYNGEE. DNA of the CDR3: TGTGCCAGCAGCGTAGCGGCGGGGGGGGCTTACAATGAGCAGTTCTTC. Protein sequence: CASSVAAGGAYNEQFF.

V is TRBV28 and J is TRBJ2-1; 7 bases map to TRBD1. The CDR3 length is 17 residues. V was pared by 5 bases and J by 1 base, with 11 bases of the junction left unmatched. Per the germline V gene, CDR1 is MDHEN and CDR2 is SYDVKM. The CDR3 DNA follows: TGTGCCAGCAGTCCACCCCTGAGACAGGGTTCCTACAATGAGCAGTTCTTC. This sequence encodes CASSPPLRQGSYNEQFF.

This clone was seen a handful of times. The chain couples TRBV15 to TRBJ2-3; 8 bases are a match to TRBD2. Germline values: CDR1 LNHNV, CDR2 YYDKDF (reference sequence). Trimming took 0 bases from V and 2 from J; bases not matched to a gene: 16. The CDR3 consists of 20 residues. The DNA of the CDR3 is TGTGCCACCAGCAGAGACGCGGCGGGGGGTTTCCTCGCCTACACAGATACGCAGTATTTT. Amino acids: CATSRDAAGGFLAYTDTQYF.

The J gene is TRBJ1-5, the V gene TRBV28, with D maybe TRBD1 (5 bases). The CDR3 extends over 16 amino acids. Germline V gives CDR1 MDHEN, CDR2 SYDVKM. V lost 3 bases and J lost 5, with 17 bases in between. The CDR3 nucleotides read TGTGCCAGCAGTTTGCCGGGGGAGGCTAGGGATCAGCCCCAGCATTTT. Protein: CASSLPGEARDQPQHF.

The chain employs TRBV5-6 and TRBJ1-5; TRBD1 matches at 7 bases. V was pared by 1 base and J by 2 bases, with 6 bases of the junction left unmatched. This CDR3 spans 16 amino acids. Germline-derived CDR1 and CDR2 are SGHDT and YYEEEE. The CDR3 reads CASSLSRDRGNQPQHF. In DNA form, the CDR3 reads TGTGCCAGCAGCTTGTCACGCGACAGGGGCAATCAGCCCCAGCATTTT.

The CDR3 DNA follows: TGTGCAAGTCGCTTAGCCAGGGACAATGAGCAGTTCTTC. This translates into CASRLARDNEQFF. This chain joins TRBV12-2 and TRBJ2-1; the DNA was not used to check the table's D call, TRBD1. TRBV12-2 is classified as a pseudogene. The CDR3 is 13 amino acids.

The chain combines TRBV7-2 with TRBJ2-4, with 9 bases lining up with TRBD2. The CDR3 length is 16 residues. With V trimmed by 3 bases and J by 0 bases, 3 bases remained unmatched. CDR1 and CDR2 (germline): SGHTA, FQGNSA. CDR3: CASSFSGGPAKNIQYF. DNA for the CDR3: TGTGCCAGCAGCTTTAGCGGGGGCCCAGCCAAAAACATTCAGTACTTC.

The CDR3 reads CASSLEGQGAEKLFF. CDR3 DNA: TGTGCCAGCAGCTTGGAAGGACAGGGGGCCGAAAAACTGTTTTTT. This chain joins TRBV5-4 and TRBJ1-4, with 11 bases identical to TRBD1. The germline V gene has CDR1 SGHNT and CDR2 YYREEE (reference sequence). The CDR3 is made up of 15 amino acids. Germline trimming cut 0 bases from V and 8 bases from J; bases unmatched to any gene: 3.

The chain has TRBV6-5 and TRBJ2-7; D perhaps matches TRBD2 (6 bases). Germline-derived CDR1 and CDR2 are MNHEY and SVGAGI. V was trimmed by 5 bases and J by 0 bases, leaving 14 bases between them. The CDR3 is 15 residues long. This CDR3 reads CASSPRDWSSYEQYF. The CDR3, as DNA: TGTGCCAGCAGTCCCCGGGACTGGAGCTCCTACGAGCAGTACTTC.